A selection of T cell receptor beta chains follows, all from one sample in a study of CD8+ T cells in alopecia areata. Profiling relied on immunoSEQ multiplex PCR, and the TCRdb table lists in-frame clones only, not all of them. This sample has about 210,000 clones; over 60% occur once, and the top ten carry 4% to 4.5%. Sample: CD4+ T cells sorted from blood, taken at week 4, from a patient treated with tofacitinib. These receptors were collected from a human donor with alopecia areata. CDR3s include the opening cysteine and the closing phenylalanine or tryptophan. A D gene is named only where the DNA matches it firmly. Clone size is not always given. Where it is, it says once, few, many or a class for expanded clones.

j_call clone_size d_call v_call cdr3_aa cdr3_nt
TRBJ2-7 NA NA TRBV27 CASSFLQGSREQYF TGTGCCAGCAGTTTCCTACAGGGATCGCGAGAGCAGTACTTC
TRBJ1-1 NA NA TRBV27 CASSLSSTGQNTEAFF TGTGCCAGCAGTTTGTCAAGTACTGGGCAGAACACTGAAGCTTTCTTT
TRBJ1-5 NA NA TRBV28 CASSLSGTKQPQHF TGTGCCAGCAGTTTATCCGGGACCAAGCAGCCCCAGCATTTT
TRBJ1-6 NA NA TRBV2 CASSYTNSPLHF TGTGCCAGCAGCTATACGAATTCACCCCTCCACTTT
TRBJ1-5 NA TRBD1 TRBV18 CASSLGTGDQPQHF TGTGCCAGCTCACTCGGGACAGGGGATCAGCCCCAGCATTTT
TRBJ2-3 few NA TRBV9 CASTLSPLGTDTQYF TGTGCCAGCACCCTCTCCCCCCTGGGGACAGATACGCAGTATTTT
TRBJ2-1 NA NA TRBV11-1 CASSSGGTAEYNEQFF TGTGCCAGCAGCTCAGGCGGGACAGCAGAATACAATGAGCAGTTCTTC
TRBJ1-4 few NA TRBV23-1 CASSQKRARTNEKLFF TGCGCCAGCAGTCAAAAAAGGGCCAGAACTAATGAAAAACTGTTTTTT
TRBJ2-1 NA NA TRBV2 CASRGGYNEQFF TGTGCCAGCAGAGGGGGCTACAATGAGCAGTTCTTC
TRBJ1-5 NA NA TRBV7-2 CASSLGAGYNQPQHF TGTGCCAGCAGCTTAGGGGCGGGGTACAATCAGCCCCAGCATTTT
TRBJ1-3 NA NA TRBV7-9 CASSLRERPSGNTIYF TGTGCCAGCAGCTTAAGGGAACGGCCCTCTGGAAACACCATATATTTT
TRBJ2-5 NA NA TRBV9 CASSVDETQYF TGTGCCAGCAGCGTTGACGAGACCCAGTACTTC
TRBJ1-1 NA NA TRBV9 CASSVGGGVNTEAFF TGTGCCAGCAGCGTCGGCGGAGGAGTGAACACTGAAGCTTTCTTT
TRBJ2-7 NA NA TRBV6-6 CASSPQTGRGEQYF TGTGCCAGTAGCCCCCAGACAGGTCGGGGCGAGCAGTACTTC
TRBJ1-6 NA NA TRBV5-1 CASSLDPTPYNSPLHF TGCGCCAGCAGCTTGGATCCGACCCCCTATAATTCACCCCTCCACTTT
TRBJ1-2 NA NA TRBV6-5 CASRTSGGSGYTF TGTGCCAGCAGGACCTCTGGGGGATCTGGCTACACCTTC
TRBJ2-5 NA NA TRBV5-6 CASSQGPSPQETQYF TGTGCCAGCAGCCAAGGGCCTTCACCCCAAGAGACCCAGTACTTC
TRBJ2-5 NA TRBD2 TRBV9 CASSVGAGNKETQYF TGTGCCAGCAGCGTAGGAGCGGGGAACAAAGAGACCCAGTACTTC
TRBJ1-1 NA NA TRBV11-2 CASSLGLSGGRRNTEAFF TGTGCCAGCAGCTTAGGTTTGAGTGGGGGGCGCAGGAACACTGAAGCTTTCTTT